The 29 T cell receptor beta chains below come from one sample, sequenced in a study of CD8 T cells in Susac syndrome. An input of about 0.5 to 1 ug of RNA was subjected to reverse transcription using random hexamers. MiXCR was run by TCRdb on the immunoSEQ multiplex PCR reads, yielding one entry per CDR3 protein. The sample lists 300,000 or so distinct CDR3 sequences, 92% occurring once. Sequenced: CD4+ T cells from PBMCs. These receptors were taken from a human donor with multiple sclerosis.

This chain connects TRBV20-1 to TRBJ1-4; the D gene is possibly TRBD1 (6 bases). The CDR3 has 13 residues. V was cut by 6 bases and J by 8 bases, with 16 bases left in between. Germline-derived CDR1 and CDR2 are DFQATT and SNEGSKA (reference sequence). CDR3 amino acids: CSAGGGLGEKLFF. CDR3 nucleotides: TGCAGTGCCGGGGGGGGGCTTGGGGAAAAACTGTTTTTT.

This chain connects TRBV19 to TRBJ2-1, with a weak D call TRBD2 (6 bases). This CDR3 is built from 14 residues. V was cut by 6 bases and J by 8 bases, with 17 bases left in between. Germline loops: CDR1 LNHDA, CDR2 SQIVND (reference sequence). CDR3 DNA sequence: TGTGCCAGTAGCCTAGCGCCGGATCAGTATGAGCAGTTCTTC. It specifies CASSLAPDQYEQFF.

The chain recombines TRBV3-1 with TRBJ1-1; 12 positions match TRBD1. Germline values: CDR1 LGHDT, CDR2 YNNKEL (reference sequence). V shed 0 bases, J shed 0 bases, and the junction held 11 bases outside the gene matches. The CDR3 spans 20 residues. The CDR3 here is CASSQDRPGTGGFMNTEAFF. DNA of the CDR3: TGTGCCAGCAGCCAAGATCGCCCTGGGACAGGGGGCTTTATGAACACTGAAGCTTTCTTT. Using reference TRBV3-1 and TRBJ1-1 for the parts outside the CDR3, the full variable domain is DTAVSQTPKYLVTQMGNDKSIKCEQNLGHDTMYWYKQDSKKFLKIMFSYNNKELIINETVPNRFSPKSPDKAHLNLHINSLELGDSAVYFCASSQDRPGTGGFMNTEAFFGQGTRLTVV.

The rearrangement joins TRBV30 to TRBJ2-7; the D gene is possibly TRBD1 (6 bases). V lost 2 bases and J lost 6, with 11 bases in between. This CDR3 has 12 amino acids. Per the germline V gene, CDR1 is GTSNPN and CDR2 is SVGIG (reference sequence). CDR3 nucleotide sequence: TGTGCCTGGAGTCCAGGGGCTGGCGAGCAGTACTTC. Translation gives CAWSPGAGEQYF.

This chain connects TRBV6-5 to TRBJ2-5; 7 bases match TRBD2. The CDR3 length is 14 residues. Trimming at V came to 5 bases and at J to 6 bases, leaving 9 bases not matched to a gene. The germline V gene encodes CDR1 MNHEY and CDR2 SVGAGI. The CDR3 region is CASSRGLGVKTQYF. The CDR3 DNA follows: TGTGCCAGCAGTCGCGGACTAGGGGTTAAGACCCAGTACTTC.

The chain has TRBV29-1 and TRBJ2-7, with D perhaps matching TRBD1 (5 bases). The CDR3 has 11 residues. V lost 5 bases to trimming and J lost 9 bases, with 14 bases between them. In germline, CDR1 is SQVTM, CDR2 ANQGSEA. The DNA of the CDR3 is TGCAGCGTTCAGCAGGGATCTAGGCAGTACTTC. This translates into CSVQQGSRQYF.

The J gene is TRBJ1-4, the V gene TRBV7-9; D unclear. Germline V gives CDR1 SEHNR, CDR2 FQNEAQ (reference sequence). This CDR3 spans 15 amino acids. V dropped 5 bases and J dropped 8 bases, with 18 bases sitting between them. DNA for the CDR3: TGTGCCAGCAGCCCACGTGGACGTAGGGAAGAAAAACTGTTTTTT. Amino acids: CASSPRGRREEKLFF.

This clonotype occurred once. The chain couples TRBV10-2 to TRBJ2-1, with TRBD1 as a possible D gene (7 bases). There are 15 residues in the CDR3. Germline V gene sequence: CDR1 WSHSY, CDR2 SAAADI. V lost 4 bases, J lost 9 bases, and 19 bases lay in between. The DNA for the CDR3 is TGCGCCAGCAGTGGGATCGACAGGGACTTTAGTGAGCAGTTCTTC. Protein: CASSGIDRDFSEQFF.

DNA of the CDR3: TGCAGTGCTAGAGAGGGGGGTAGGAGCACAGATACGCAGTATTTT. Translation gives CSAREGGRSTDTQYF. The chain uses TRBV20-1 and TRBJ2-3; a weak D match, TRBD2 (6 bases). Germline V gene lookup returns CDR1 DFQATT and CDR2 SNEGSKA (reference sequence). Trimming shortened V by 0 bases and J by 0 bases, and 10 bases separated the two germline ends. This CDR3 comprises 15 residues.

The chain recombines TRBV6-5 with TRBJ2-3; TRBD2 matches at 9 bases. Unmatched junction bases numbered 8, after V lost 6 bases and J lost 4 bases. The germline gives CDR1 MNHEY, CDR2 SVGAGI. CDR3 length equals 15 residues. The CDR3, as DNA: TGTGCCAGCAGCAAACGAGCTAGCGGGGCAGATACGCAGTATTTT. This encodes CASSKRASGADTQYF.

The V gene is TRBV4-3, the J gene TRBJ1-2, with a possible D match to TRBD1 (6 bases). Germline V gene sequence: CDR1 LGHNA, CDR2 YSLEER. Between the trimmed V and J ends, which lost 0 bases and 4 bases, there was a span of 21 bases. The CDR3 is 18 amino acids. DNA of the CDR3: TGCGCCAGCAGCCAAGAGCTGGTAGGCAGGGGAGAGGTCTATGGCTACACCTTC. This translates into CASSQELVGRGEVYGYTF.

This chain uses TRBV4-1 with TRBJ2-4; 8 bases match TRBD2. The CDR3 totals 15 residues. V trimming: 0 bases; J trimming: 6 bases; junction bases outside the gene matches: 4. Germline CDR1 and CDR2: MGHRA and YSYEKL. CDR3 residues: CASSQDTGGTNIQYF. The CDR3 nucleotides read TGCGCCAGCAGCCAAGATACGGGAGGGACAAACATTCAGTACTTC.

V is TRBV18 and J is TRBJ1-2; the D gene is possibly TRBD1 (5 bases). The germline gives CDR1 KGHSH, CDR2 LQKENI. This CDR3 has 12 amino acids. The V and J ends lost 3 bases and 7 bases respectively, with 9 bases between them. The DNA of the CDR3 is TGTGCCAGCTCACCCGCGGGACGTGGCTACACCTTC. The encoded protein is CASSPAGRGYTF. Filled out from reference TRBV18 and TRBJ1-2, the complete variable domain reads NAGVMQNPRHLVRRRGQEARLRCSPMKGHSHVYWYRQLPEEGLKFMVYLQKENIIDESGMPKERFSAEFPKEGPSILRIQQVVRGDSAAYFCASSPAGRGYTFGSGTRLTVV.

This rearrangement joins TRBV12-3 or TRBV12-4 to TRBJ1-2; D not resolved. The CDR3 spans 14 residues. V dropped 3 bases and J dropped 4 bases, with 12 bases sitting between them. The CDR3, as DNA: TGTGCCAGCAGTTTCGGTGAGGGTGCCTATGGCTACACCTTC. It yields the protein CASSFGEGAYGYTF.

As regards this clonotype: The junction departs from germline at one end; a sequencing error may be responsible. The chain recombines TRBV29-1 with TRBJ2-5; no reliable D call. CDR1 and CDR2 (germline): SQVTM, ANQGSEA. This CDR3 is 16 amino acids long. The CDR3 loop reads CSVKTSVGWLQATQYF. CDR3 nucleotides: TGCAGCGTCAAAACCTCGGTGGGCTGGCTGCAAGCGACCCAGTACTTC.

The chain is built from TRBV4-2 and TRBJ2-3; TRBD2 aligns across 12 bases. The CDR3 extends over 15 amino acids. J gave up 5 bases and V 2 bases, and 2 bases lay outside the gene matches. In germline, CDR1 is LGHNA, CDR2 YNFKEQ. CDR3 coding DNA: TGTGCCAGCAGCCAACTACTAGCGGGAGGAGATACGCAGTATTTT. It specifies CASSQLLAGGDTQYF.

This clonotype appeared a single time. V gene TRBV29-1 combines with J gene TRBJ2-1; TRBD2 aligns across 12 bases. After removal of 6 bases from V and 4 bases from J, the junction contained 4 bases not matched to a gene. CDR1 is SQVTM and CDR2 is ANQGSEA in the germline V gene. The CDR3 length is 14 residues. The CDR3 region is CSVAGTSGYNEQFF. The CDR3 nucleotides read TGCAGCGTCGCCGGGACTAGCGGGTACAATGAGCAGTTCTTC.

This clonotype was observed a single time. The genes are TRBV2 and TRBJ2-1, with a possible D match to TRBD1 (7 bases). Germline assignment: CDR1 SNHLY and CDR2 FYNNEI. The V end was cut by 4 bases, the J end by 5 bases, with 12 bases between. CDR3 length equals 14 residues. The CDR3 sequence: CASSGQGGNNEQFF. CDR3 nucleotide sequence: TGTGCCAGCAGTGGTCAGGGGGGCAACAATGAGCAGTTCTTC.

The chain combines TRBV2 with TRBJ1-4; no firm D call. V was pared by 8 bases and J by 5 bases, with 6 bases between. Germline V gene lookup returns CDR1 SNHLY and CDR2 FYNNEI. CDR3 length: 11 amino acids. In DNA form, the CDR3 reads TGTGCCAGCTTAGTCAATGAAAAACTGTTTTTT. Amino acids: CASLVNEKLFF.

The V and J genes are TRBV5-6 and TRBJ2-2, with D unresolved. This CDR3 spans 15 amino acids. Per the germline V gene, CDR1 is SGHDT and CDR2 is YYEEEE. V was shortened by 1 base and J by 0 bases, with 7 bases between the two germline ends. CDR3 residues: CASSLLQTNTGELFF. The CDR3 nucleotides are TGTGCCAGCAGCTTGTTACAAACGAACACCGGGGAGCTGTTTTTT.

The chain couples TRBV7-9 to TRBJ2-7, with 8 nucleotides matching TRBD2. V was pared by 4 bases and J by 3 bases, with 5 bases of the junction left unmatched. Germline V lookup: CDR1 SEHNR, CDR2 FQNEAQ (reference sequence). The CDR3 loop spans 14 amino acids. In DNA form, the CDR3 reads TGTGCCAGCAGCTCCCGGGGGGGGGACTACGAGCAGTACTTC. Its protein product is CASSSRGGDYEQYF.

The chain uses TRBV27 and TRBJ2-4, with TRBD2 matching over 15 bases. CDR3 length equals 14 residues. Germline loops: CDR1 MNHEY, CDR2 SMNVEV (reference sequence). V gave up 5 bases and J gave up 14 bases; unmatched junction bases: 7. CDR3 DNA: TGTGCCAGCAGTGCAACCGGGACTAGCGGGAGGAAGTACTTC. This translates into CASSATGTSGRKYF.

The V and J genes are TRBV3-1 and TRBJ2-7; D uncertain. V lost 0 bases to trimming and J lost 3 bases, with 9 bases between them. CDR1 is LGHDT, CDR2 YNNKEL, per germline (reference sequence). This CDR3 contains 14 residues. CDR3 region: CASSQEPVIYEQYF. The CDR3 DNA reads TGTGCCAGCAGCCAAGAACCCGTTATCTACGAGCAGTACTTC.

This clonotype has just one count. This rearrangement joins TRBV19 to TRBJ1-1, with D unclear. This CDR3 comprises 13 residues. The germline V gene has CDR1 LNHDA and CDR2 SQIVND (reference sequence). V dropped 5 bases and J dropped 3 bases, with 10 bases sitting between them. The CDR3 here is CASSATSDTEAFF. The CDR3 region has the DNA TGTGCCAGTAGTGCCACAAGCGACACTGAAGCTTTCTTT.

V gene TRBV12-3 or TRBV12-4 combines with J gene TRBJ2-7; the D gene could be TRBD1 or TRBD2 (5 bases each). Between the trimmed V and J ends, which lost 5 bases and 2 bases, there was a span of 13 bases. This CDR3 region has 14 residues. The CDR3 is CASSPGPRPYEQYF. In nucleotides, the CDR3 is TGTGCCAGCAGTCCGGGACCGCGGCCCTACGAGCAGTACTTC.

This chain connects TRBV6-5 to TRBJ1-1; no clear D gene. With 4 bases removed from V and 3 bases from J, the gap between germline ends came to 12 bases. This CDR3 has 14 amino acids. Germline values: CDR1 MNHEY, CDR2 SVGAGI. The CDR3 bases are TGTGCCAGCAGTTCCGGCCCACCCTACACTGAAGCTTTCTTT. Translation gives CASSSGPPYTEAFF.

The chain is built from TRBV4-1 and TRBJ1-2, with 8 nucleotides matching TRBD1. Germline V gene lookup returns CDR1 MGHRA and CDR2 YSYEKL. The CDR3 spans 14 residues. Unmatched junction bases numbered 6, after V lost 1 base and J lost 8 bases. In DNA, the CDR3 is TGCGCCAGCAGCCAAGTGACAGGGGACGGAGGCTACACCTTC. The encoded protein is CASSQVTGDGGYTF.

This CDR3 reads CSVEKGLSYGYTF. The CDR3 nucleotides are TGCAGCGTTGAAAAGGGGTTAAGCTATGGCTACACCTTC. The chain uses TRBV29-1 and TRBJ1-2; D is perhaps TRBD1 (5 bases). The V and J ends lost 2 bases and 4 bases respectively, with 11 bases between them. Germline CDR1 is SQVTM and CDR2 is ANQGSEA. CDR3 size: 13 residues.

The CDR3 spells CSVERGRGTDTQYF. CDR3 bases: TGCAGCGTTGAACGGGGGAGGGGCACAGATACGCAGTATTTT. This chain links TRBV29-1 with TRBJ2-3; 7 nucleotides line up with TRBD2. There are 14 residues in the CDR3. Germline CDR1 is SQVTM and CDR2 is ANQGSEA. After removal of 2 bases from V and 1 base from J, the junction contained 3 bases not matched to a gene.